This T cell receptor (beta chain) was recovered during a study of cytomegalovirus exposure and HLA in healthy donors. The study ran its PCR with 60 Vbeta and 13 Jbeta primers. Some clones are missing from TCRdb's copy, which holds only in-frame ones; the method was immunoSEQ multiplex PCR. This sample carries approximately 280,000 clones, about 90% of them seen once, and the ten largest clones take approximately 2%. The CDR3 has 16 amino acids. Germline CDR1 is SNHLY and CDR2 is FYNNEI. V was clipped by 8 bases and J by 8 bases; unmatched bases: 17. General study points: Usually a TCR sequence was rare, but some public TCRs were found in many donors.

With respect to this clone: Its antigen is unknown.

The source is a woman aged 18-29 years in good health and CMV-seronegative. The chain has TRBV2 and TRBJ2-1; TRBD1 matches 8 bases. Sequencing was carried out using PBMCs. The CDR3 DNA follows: TGTGCCAGCCTAGGGCAGGGGGCGATTATGAGTCATGAGCAGTTCTTC. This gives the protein CASLGQGAIMSHEQFF.